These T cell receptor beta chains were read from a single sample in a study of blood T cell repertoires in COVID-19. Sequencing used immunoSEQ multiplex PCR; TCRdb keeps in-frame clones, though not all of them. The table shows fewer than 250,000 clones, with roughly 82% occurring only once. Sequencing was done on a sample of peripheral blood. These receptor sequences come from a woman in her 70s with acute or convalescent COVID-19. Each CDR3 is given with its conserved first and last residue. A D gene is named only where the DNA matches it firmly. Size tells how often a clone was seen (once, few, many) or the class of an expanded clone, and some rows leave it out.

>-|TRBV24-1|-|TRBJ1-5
CATSEAGRNQPQHF
TGTGCCACCAGTGAAGCGGGAAGGAATCAGCCCCAGCATTTT
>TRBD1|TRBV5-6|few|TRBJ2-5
CASSLRTGGQETQYF
TGTGCCAGCAGCTTGAGGACAGGGGGCCAAGAGACCCAGTACTTC
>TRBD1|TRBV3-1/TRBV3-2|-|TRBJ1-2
CASSQAGTGPDYTF
TGTGCCAGCAGCCAAGCCGGGACAGGGCCGGACTACACCTTC
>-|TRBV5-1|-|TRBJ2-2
CASSKGMTRNTGELFF
TGCGCCAGCAGCAAGGGGATGACTAGAAACACCGGGGAGCTGTTTTTT
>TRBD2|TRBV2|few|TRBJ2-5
CASKPSGGMETQYF
TGTGCCAGCAAGCCTAGCGGGGGGATGGAGACCCAGTACTTC
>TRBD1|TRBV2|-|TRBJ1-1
CASRSGQGTSNTEAFF
TGTGCCAGCAGATCGGGACAGGGGACCTCGAACACTGAAGCTTTCTTT
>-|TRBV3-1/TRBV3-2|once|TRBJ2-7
CASSQRGNYEQYF
TGTGCCAGCAGCCAACGAGGAAACTACGAGCAGTACTTC
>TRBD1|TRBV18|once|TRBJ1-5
CASSPGQGAFQPQHF
TGTGCCAGCTCACCGGGACAGGGGGCTTTTCAGCCCCAGCATTTT
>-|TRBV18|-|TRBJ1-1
CASSPPQGGAEAFF
TGTGCCAGCTCACCACCGCAGGGAGGTGCTGAAGCTTTCTTT
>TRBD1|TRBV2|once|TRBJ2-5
CASSEGQGGQETQYF
TGTGCCAGCAGTGAAGGACAGGGGGGACAAGAGACCCAGTACTTC
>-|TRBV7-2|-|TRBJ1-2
CASSLVQADTYGYTF
TGTGCCAGCAGCTTAGTACAGGCCGACACCTATGGCTACACCTTC
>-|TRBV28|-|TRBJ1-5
CASSLQGGRAQHF
TGTGCCAGCAGTTTGCAGGGCGGTAGGGCCCAGCATTTT
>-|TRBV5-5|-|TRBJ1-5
CASSFYRDSNQPQHF
TGTGCCAGCAGCTTTTACCGAGATAGCAATCAGCCCCAGCATTTT
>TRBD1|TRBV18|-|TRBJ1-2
CASSPVPGQGPNYGYTF
TGTGCCAGCTCACCCGTCCCGGGACAGGGACCAAACTATGGCTACACCTTC
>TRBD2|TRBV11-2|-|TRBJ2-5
CASTLTSGQETQYF
TGTGCCAGCACCCTGACTAGCGGCCAAGAGACCCAGTACTTC
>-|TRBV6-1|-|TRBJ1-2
CASSEGPYGYTF
TGTGCCAGCAGTGAAGGGCCTTATGGCTACACCTTC
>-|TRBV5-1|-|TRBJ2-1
CASSTTTTVYNEQFF
TGCGCCAGCAGCACAACGACGACAGTATACAATGAGCAGTTCTTC
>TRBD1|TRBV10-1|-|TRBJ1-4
CASRALTGLNEKLFF
TGCGCCAGCAGGGCCCTGACAGGGCTTAATGAAAAACTGTTTTTT
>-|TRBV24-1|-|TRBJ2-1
CATSDVHDNEQFF
TGTGCCACCAGTGATGTCCATGACAATGAGCAGTTCTTC
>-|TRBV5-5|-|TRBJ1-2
CASSLGSDSYGYTF
TGTGCCAGCAGCTTGGGCTCCGACAGCTATGGCTACACCTTC
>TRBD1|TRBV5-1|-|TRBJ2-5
CASSGDSQETQYF
TGCGCCAGCAGCGGGGACAGCCAAGAGACCCAGTACTTC
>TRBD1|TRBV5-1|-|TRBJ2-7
CASSRGTGTGPYEQYF
TGCGCCAGCAGCCGAGGAACCGGGACAGGCCCCTACGAGCAGTACTTC
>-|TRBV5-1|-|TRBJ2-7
CASSLAQARSGEQYF
TGCGCCAGCAGCTTGGCCCAGGCGAGGAGCGGCGAGCAGTACTTC
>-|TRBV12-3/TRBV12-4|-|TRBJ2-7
CASSLLAVEQYF
TGTGCCAGCAGTTTGTTGGCCGTCGAGCAGTACTTC
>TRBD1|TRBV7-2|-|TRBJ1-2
CASSLQGATYGYTF
TGTGCCAGCAGCTTGCAGGGGGCTACCTATGGCTACACCTTC
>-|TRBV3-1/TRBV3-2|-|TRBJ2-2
CASSSRWRKNTGELFF
TGTGCCAGCAGCTCCCGCTGGAGGAAGAACACCGGGGAGCTGTTTTTT
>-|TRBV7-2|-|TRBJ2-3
CASSSGLPGTDTQYF
TGTGCCAGCAGCTCCGGACTACCAGGGACAGATACGCAGTATTTT
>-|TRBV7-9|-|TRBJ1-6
CASSARREFGSPLHF
TGTGCCAGCAGCGCCCGACGGGAGTTTGGTTCACCCCTCCACTTT
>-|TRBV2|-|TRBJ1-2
CASRQSYGYTF
TGTGCCAGCAGACAGTCCTATGGCTACACCTTC
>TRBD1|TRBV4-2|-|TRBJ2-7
CASSQDGTGAQQGF
TGTGCCAGCAGCCAAGATGGGACAGGTGCCCAGCAGGGCTTC
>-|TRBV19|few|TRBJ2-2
CASSILQGTGELFF
TGTGCCAGTAGTATCCTACAGGGAACCGGGGAGCTGTTTTTT
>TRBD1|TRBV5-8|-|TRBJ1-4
CASSLGQAHENEKLFF
TGTGCCAGCAGCCTCGGACAGGCCCACGAAAATGAAAAACTGTTTTTT
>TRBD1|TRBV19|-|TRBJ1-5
CASTTPGGQGGNQPQHF
TGTGCCAGCACAACGCCAGGGGGCCAGGGTGGCAATCAGCCCCAGCATTTT
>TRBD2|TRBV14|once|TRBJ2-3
CASSHFGMAGGKSGDTQYF
TGTGCCAGCAGCCATTTCGGCATGGCGGGGGGAAAGAGCGGAGATACGCAGTATTTT
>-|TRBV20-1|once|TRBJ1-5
CSASSVSNQPQHF
TGCAGTGCTAGTTCCGTTAGCAATCAGCCCCAGCATTTT
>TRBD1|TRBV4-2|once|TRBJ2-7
CASSHGTGGVPSAYEQYF
TGTGCCAGCAGCCATGGGACAGGGGGAGTTCCGTCCGCCTACGAGCAGTACTTC